This T cell receptor beta chain was obtained from a study of T cell changes during pregnancy in multiple sclerosis. The method was immunoSEQ multiplex PCR; TCRdb's version includes in-frame clones alone and lacks a portion of them. The top ten hold 0.85% to 1% of the sample, which has about 60,000 clones, about 91% seen once. With V trimmed by 5 bases and J by 6 bases, 12 bases remained unmatched. The CDR3 extends over 17 amino acids. CDR1 is LNHDA and CDR2 is SQIVND in the germline V gene (reference sequence). The sample in question was peripheral blood, obtained in the first trimester of pregnancy. The chain carries TRBV19 and TRBJ2-2, with 10 bases fitting TRBD1. This clonotype was sampled from a female donor with multiple sclerosis, enrolled in a pregnancy study. CDR3 in DNA: TGTGCCAGTAGTTCCACCTCCGGGACAGGGGTAGCCGGGGAGCTGTTTTTT. Protein: CASSSTSGTGVAGELFF.